Listed below are T cell receptor beta chains from one sample, sequenced in a study of early T cells in non-severe SARS-CoV-2 infection. TCRdb reprocessed the 5' RACE reads with MiXCR, giving one entry per CDR3 protein. The data hold around 33,000 distinct CDR3 sequences, with almost 6% observed a single time. The sequenced material came from whole blood. Receptors originate from an adult who was a healthcare worker with PCR-confirmed SARS-CoV-2 infection or an uninfected control (not recorded which). CDR3s leave out the opening cysteine and the closing phenylalanine or tryptophan. Each record gives: J gene, D gene, V gene, CDR3 protein. D genes are given only for firm matches.

>TRBJ2-5|TRBD1|TRBV18
ASSPKTGFQETQY
>TRBJ1-2|-|TRBV28
ASSLFLTPTVNYGYT
>TRBJ1-5|TRBD1|TRBV20-1
SATDREKQPQH
>TRBJ2-5|TRBD2|TRBV12-3/TRBV12-4
ASRTSGGQETQY
>TRBJ2-7|TRBD2|TRBV3-1
ASSQHLLAGQFSYEQY
>TRBJ2-1|TRBD2|TRBV12-3/TRBV12-4
ASSPPGGYNEQF
>TRBJ2-7|-|TRBV6-6
ASSWGKDEQY
>TRBJ2-5|-|TRBV19
ASSPRGRGETQY
>TRBJ2-4|-|TRBV7-9
ASSFSGTGRNIQY
>TRBJ2-7|-|TRBV11-2
ASSSARFGPLYEQY
>TRBJ2-1|TRBD2|TRBV20-1
SAQREAAFDEQF
>TRBJ2-1|TRBD2|TRBV6-1
ASIEGGGPDEQF
>TRBJ2-7|TRBD2|TRBV7-6
ASSPSGGAGTSEQY
>TRBJ1-1|-|TRBV7-8
ASSPLGQKNTEAF
>TRBJ2-2|-|TRBV2
ASSESGVRNTGELF
>TRBJ2-1|-|TRBV24-1
ATSDLSSDTYNEQF